This paragraph covers one T cell receptor beta chain sequence. Antigen: not known. The data are from a study of cytomegalovirus exposure and HLA in healthy donors. Primers included in the PCR were 60 Vbeta and 13 Jbeta primers. The repertoire was sequenced with immunoSEQ multiplex PCR; TCRdb's copy has only in-frame clones and lacks some. Of 250,000 to 350,000 clones listed, 65% to 85% were seen once; the top ten hold approximately 2.1%. V gave up 5 bases and J gave up 2 bases; unmatched junction bases: 4. This CDR3 comprises 15 residues. Germline V gives CDR1 MDHEN, CDR2 SYDVKM. General study points: TCR beta V segments were, for the most part, productive about 87% or about 30% of the time in an earlier analysis. Later analysis associated a missense DCLRE1C variant with TCR beta V- and J-gene trimming.

This receptor was identified in a female donor in good health and CMV-seronegative. Sequencing was done on a sample of PBMCs. V and J are TRBV28 and TRBJ2-3; 10 bases match TRBD2. CDR3 residues: CASSALAGDTDTQYF. The CDR3 nucleotides read TGTGCCAGCAGTGCGCTAGCGGGGGACACAGATACGCAGTATTTT.